Below, 17 T cell receptor beta chains from the same sample are listed, as sequenced in a study of metastatic and nonmetastatic thyroid tumors. TCRdb re-analyzed the PCR reads through MiXCR. The sample shows about 40,000 clones, 25% to 30% of them seen only once. The entire patient cohort was treatment-naive prior to thyroid surgery. What was sequenced was blood. The receptors stem from a male donor with papillary thyroid cancer or a benign thyroid nodule (not recorded which). Some clones in this sample may be carry-over from other donors' samples.

The sample holds many counts of this clone. The CDR3 sequence is CASSQTSGGAETQYF. DNA of the CDR3: TGTGCCAGCAGCCAGACAAGCGGGGGGGCCGAGACCCAGTACTTC. This chain joins TRBV14 and TRBJ2-5; TRBD2 matches at 10 bases. CDR3 length: 15 residues. V trimming: 3 bases; J trimming: 5 bases; junction bases outside the gene matches: 6. In germline, CDR1 is SGHDN, CDR2 FVKESK.

This clone occurred many times. Other nucleotide sequences from this sample produce the same CDR3. The chain recombines TRBV19 with TRBJ2-5; 7 bases fit TRBD2. After removal of 5 bases from V and 5 bases from J, the junction contained 11 bases not matched to a gene. Germline CDR1 reads LNHDA; CDR2 reads SQIVND (reference sequence). This CDR3 spans 15 amino acids. DNA of the CDR3: TGTGCCAGTAGTCCGGTGCACACCGGGGGGGAGACCCAGTACTTC. It encodes CASSPVHTGGETQYF.

This clone was counted only a few times. The CDR3 region is CASRQPLGAGNTIYF. CDR3 sequence (DNA): TGTGCCAGCAGACAACCATTGGGCGCCGGAAACACCATATATTTT. J is TRBJ1-3 and V is TRBV6-1; D is uncertain. V was shortened by 6 bases and J by 4 bases, with 16 bases between the two germline ends. There are 15 residues in the CDR3. The germline V gene has CDR1 MNHNS and CDR2 SASEGT.

V is TRBV2 and J is TRBJ2-7, with a tentative D call TRBD2 (7 bases). The CDR3 loop spans 14 amino acids. Germline V gene sequence: CDR1 SNHLY, CDR2 FYNNEI. The CDR3 DNA sequence: TGTGTCAAGGGGGGGCTAGCCTCTTCATACGAGCAGTACTTC. This sequence encodes CVKGGLASSYEQYF.

The genes are TRBV11-1 and TRBJ2-3; 9 bases match TRBD1. The CDR3 length is 18 residues. From germline, CDR1 is SGHAT and CDR2 FQDESV (reference sequence). V was clipped by 4 bases and J by 3 bases; unmatched bases: 14. CDR3: CASSSPSGTGTWTDTQYF. The CDR3 region has the DNA TGTGCCAGCAGCTCACCTTCCGGGACAGGGACATGGACAGATACGCAGTATTTT.

The genes are TRBV6-4 and TRBJ2-3, with D perhaps TRBD2 (6 bases). Germline assignment: CDR1 MRHNA and CDR2 SNTAGT. V lost 8 bases, J lost 8 bases, and 20 bases lay in between. This CDR3 is built from 14 residues. The CDR3 here is CASLSGANSGTQYF. As DNA, the CDR3 is TGTGCCAGCTTATCGGGAGCGAACTCGGGTACGCAGTATTTT.

The chain couples TRBV7-3 to TRBJ1-1, with D unclear. CDR3 length: 13 amino acids. Germline values: CDR1 SGHTA, CDR2 FQGTGA. The V gene lost 4 bases and the J gene lost 4 bases, with 10 bases spanning the gap. The CDR3 nucleotides are TGTGCCAGCAGCTCAACTCCGATCACTGAAGCTTTCTTT. Its protein product is CASSSTPITEAFF.

The chain is built from TRBV7-2 and TRBJ1-2, with a possible D match to TRBD1 (5 bases). Trimming removed 0 bases at V and 6 bases at J, with 8 bases between. Germline V gives CDR1 SGHTA, CDR2 FQGNSA. CDR3 length: 13 residues. CDR3 in DNA: TGTGCCAGCAGCTTAGCAGGGGTCGATGGCTACACCTTC. This translates into CASSLAGVDGYTF.

The table lists this clone with a few counts. The chain joins TRBV2 to TRBJ2-7, with a weak D call TRBD2 (5 bases). Germline lookup yields CDR1 SNHLY and CDR2 FYNNEI. V lost 7 bases and J 1 base, leaving 11 bases between the germline ends. This CDR3 has 13 amino acids. The CDR3 here is CASNVAKSYEQYF. In nucleotides, the CDR3 is TGTGCCAGCAATGTAGCGAAGTCCTACGAGCAGTACTTC.

This clone was detected a few times. The chain employs TRBV6-1 and TRBJ1-5, with a weak D call TRBD1 (6 bases). The CDR3 length is 14 residues. Deletions cut 7 bases from V and 7 bases from J, with 17 bases between. The germline V gene encodes CDR1 MNHNS and CDR2 SASEGT. The chain's CDR3 is CASIPNRVGQPQHF. The CDR3 bases are TGTGCCAGCATCCCGAACAGGGTAGGGCAGCCCCAGCATTTT.

In this sample, this clone turned up a few times. This chain connects TRBV6-1 to TRBJ2-7; TRBD2 agrees at 7 bases. There are 14 residues in the CDR3. In germline, CDR1 is MNHNS, CDR2 SASEGT. The trim removed 8 bases at V and 3 bases at J, leaving 10 bases unmatched. The CDR3 DNA sequence: TGTGCCAGCCCGGGACTATCTGGAGACTACGAGCAGTACTTC. Its translation: CASPGLSGDYEQYF.

The V call is TRBV5-5, the J call TRBJ1-3; 10 bases fit TRBD1. V gave up 4 bases and J gave up 8 bases; unmatched junction bases: 6. Germline V gene lookup returns CDR1 SGHKS and CDR2 YYEKEE (reference sequence). The CDR3 extends over 14 amino acids. The CDR3 sequence: CASSGTGVKDTIYF. The CDR3 DNA sequence: TGTGCCAGCAGCGGGACAGGGGTGAAGGACACCATATATTTT.

This clone was recorded at least ten times. Since a much larger clone is just one base distant, this may be a read error. Other DNA sequences within the sample encode an identical CDR3. The chain carries TRBV6-1 and TRBJ2-2, with D perhaps being TRBD1 or TRBD2 (5 bases each). Germline CDR1 MNHNS, CDR2 SASEGT. The CDR3 covers 15 residues. V was cut by 4 bases and J by 6 bases, with 15 bases left in between. This CDR3 is CASSAGAGDPGELFF. The CDR3 DNA follows: TGTGCCAGCAGTGCCGGGGCCGGGGATCCCGGGGAGCTGTTTTTT.

This clone was found many times. The chain has TRBV5-1 and TRBJ2-1; 9 bases fit TRBD2. The CDR3 is 16 residues long. The germline V gene encodes CDR1 SGHRS and CDR2 YFSETQ. The J segment lost 7 bases and the V segment lost 3 bases, leaving 11 bases of the junction unmatched. The CDR3: CASSWGGGRALNEQFF. The CDR3 DNA sequence: TGCGCCAGCAGCTGGGGTGGCGGGAGGGCTTTAAATGAGCAGTTCTTC.

By proportion, this clone is medium-sized. The chain recombines TRBV5-1 with TRBJ2-7; D is unclear. Germline CDR1 is SGHRS and CDR2 is YFSETQ. Trimming took off 4 bases at V and 0 bases at J, with 8 bases between the two ends. The CDR3 has 13 amino acids. CDR3 DNA sequence: TGCGCCAGCAGCCGCCTCAGCTCCTACGAGCAGTACTTC. Translated: CASSRLSSYEQYF.

This sequence joins TRBV6-1 and TRBJ2-5, with 12 nucleotides matching TRBD2. Germline loops: CDR1 MNHNS, CDR2 SASEGT. The CDR3 has 16 residues. V gave up 6 bases and J gave up 5 bases; unmatched junction bases: 10. This chain's CDR3 is CASRDPGLAGGETQYF. As DNA, the CDR3 is TGTGCCAGCAGGGACCCGGGACTAGCGGGCGGGGAGACCCAGTACTTC.

This sequence joins TRBV4-3 and TRBJ1-3; a possible D gene is TRBD1 (6 bases). Germline V gene sequence: CDR1 LGHNA, CDR2 YSLEER. V shed 3 bases and J shed 2 bases, with 14 bases lying between them. The CDR3 consists of 16 residues. The chain's CDR3 is CASSHSVTGTGNTIYF. The CDR3 nucleotides read TGCGCCAGCAGCCACTCGGTTACAGGGACTGGAAACACCATATATTTT.